This entry is about one T cell receptor (beta chain). Germline V gene lookup returns CDR1 KGHSH and CDR2 LQKENI. CDR3 length: 15 amino acids. The trim removed 0 bases at V and 7 bases at J, leaving 8 bases unmatched. The data derive from a study of blood T cell repertoires in COVID-19. Study-wide context: There were acute and convalescent COVID-19 samples, and they came from the United States, Italy and Spain. PBMCs, B-cell-depleted T cells, or T cells provided the cDNA or gDNA that made up the material.

This table comes from immunoSEQ multiplex PCR, and its TCRdb copy is limited to in-frame clones, with some not included. The sample has 140,000 to 150,000 clones, roughly 84% seen once. This chain uses TRBV18 with TRBJ1-2; 7 bases map to TRBD1. The sequenced sample consisted of peripheral blood. This receptor was taken from a human donor in a cohort sampled during active COVID-19. For the CDR3, the DNA is TGTGCCAGCTCACCACCAAACCGGGGACAGTTTGGCTACACCTTC. As protein: CASSPPNRGQFGYTF.